The T cell receptor beta chain described here comes from a study of cytomegalovirus exposure and HLA in healthy donors. The PCR contained 60 Vbeta and 13 Jbeta primers. This table comes from immunoSEQ multiplex PCR, and its TCRdb copy is limited to in-frame clones, with some not included. Seen here are about 200,000 clones, almost 80% observed once, and the top ten hold over 1.5%. There are 13 residues in the CDR3. Germline CDR1 and CDR2: SGHDT and YYEEEE. The V and J ends lost 1 base and 7 bases respectively, with 11 bases between them. With regard to this clone: Its cognate antigen is unknown.

Study-wide results and limits: Later analysis placed DRB1 highest and HLA-C lowest in TCR association rates, which differed by HLA locus. The classifier was said to identify cytomegalovirus status with high specificity and sensitivity. Looking again later, the authors saw that most CMV-associated TCR beta chains seemed HLA-restricted. The likely explanation for a cluster of highly shared sequence variants was sequencing artifact.

This chain links TRBV5-6 with TRBJ1-2, with D tentatively TRBD1 (5 bases). The sequence was collected from a male donor in good health and CMV-seronegative. Sequenced material: PBMCs. In DNA form, the CDR3 reads TGTGCCAGCAGCTTGTGGGGCGGCGGTGGCTACACCTTC. This sequence encodes CASSLWGGGGYTF.